Following are 18 T cell receptor beta chains from one sample sequenced in a study of early T cells in non-severe SARS-CoV-2 infection (TCRdb year 2021). The library was generated by 5' RACE. These reads were obtained on a NextSeq 500. The public reads were quality trimmed at Q25 with fastp and then assembled into clones with MiXCR by TCRdb, keeping productive beta chains. Every CDR3 protein is listed once, alongside the most common genes and DNA of its rows. This sample gives approximately 97,000 distinct CDR3 sequences in total; approximately 11% of them show up just once. Roughly 5% of the sample is in the top ten clones. The sample was whole blood, taken at baseline. The receptors derive from an adult who was a healthcare worker with PCR-confirmed SARS-CoV-2 infection or an uninfected control (not recorded which).

This clonotype was seen a handful of times. The genes are TRBV9 and TRBJ2-5, with TRBD2 as a possible D gene (5 bases). This CDR3 region has 15 residues. CDR1 is SGDLS and CDR2 is YYNGEE in the germline V gene. V gave up 4 bases and J gave up 4 bases, with 17 bases separating them. DNA of the CDR3: TGTGCCAGCAGCCCCCCTCCCGGCCGGGGAGAGACCCAGTACTTC. Encoded protein: CASSPPPGRGETQYF.

This clonotype was seen many times. The V and J genes are TRBV12-5 and TRBJ1-1; unclear D gene. V lost 3 bases, J lost 2 bases, and 10 bases lay in between. The CDR3 consists of 14 residues. Germline V CDR1 and CDR2: LGHNT, FRNRAP. Written as DNA, the CDR3 is TGTGCTAGTGGTTTAAAAGTTAGTAACACTGAAGCTTTCTTT. Translated, it gives CASGLKVSNTEAFF.

This clonotype showed up many times. This chain uses TRBV7-9 with TRBJ2-5; D remains ambiguous. The germline V gene has CDR1 SEHNR and CDR2 FQNEAQ (reference sequence). V was cut by 6 bases and J by 3 bases, with 8 bases left in between. The CDR3 length is 12 residues. The CDR3 sequence is CASSKLKETQYF. The CDR3 DNA sequence: TGTGCCAGCAGTAAACTTAAAGAGACCCAGTACTTC.

This clonotype was counted only a few times. The CDR3 bases are TGTGCCAGCAGCTTAAGTCGGCAGACCCCCTACGAGCAGTACTTC. Its translation is CASSLSRQTPYEQYF. V usage is TRBV7-8 and J usage is TRBJ2-7, with unresolved D. V lost 2 bases, J lost 2 bases, and 13 bases lay in between. This CDR3 comprises 15 residues. Germline values: CDR1 SGHVS, CDR2 FQNEAQ. Together with reference TRBV7-8 and TRBJ2-7, the CDR3 gives the full variable domain: GAGVSQSPRYKVAKRGQDVALRCDPISGHVSLFWYQQALGQGPEFLTYFQNEAQLDKSGLPSDRFFAERPEGSVSTLKIQRTQQEDSAVYLCASSLSRQTPYEQYFGPGTRLTVT.

This clonotype was seen a handful of times. The rearrangement links TRBV3-1 to TRBJ1-6; D gene uncertain. Trimming stripped 1 base from V and 8 bases from J, with 12 bases between. The germline CDR1 and CDR2 sequences are LGHDT and YNNKEL (reference sequence). The length of the CDR3 is 15 residues. The CDR3 DNA reads as TGTGCCAGCAGCCAAGTTGGAGGTTCGGATTCACCCCTCCACTTT. Residues: CASSQVGGSDSPLHF.

The chain links TRBV30 to TRBJ1-2, with 8 positions matching TRBD1. The CDR3 has 14 amino acids. The ends lost 3 bases at V and 3 bases at J; junction bases unmatched: 6. Germline CDR1 and CDR2: GTSNPN and SVGIG (reference sequence). The CDR3 sequence is CAWSPDRDYYGYTF. The DNA for the CDR3 is TGTGCCTGGAGCCCGGACAGGGATTACTATGGCTACACCTTC.

This clonotype was counted a few times. The rearrangement joins TRBV2 to TRBJ2-1; no definite D call. The germline gives CDR1 SNHLY, CDR2 FYNNEI. The CDR3 runs 14 residues. Trimming cost V 2 bases and J 8 bases, with 13 bases left between them. The CDR3 is CASSETPFGDEQFF. The DNA for the CDR3 is TGTGCCAGCAGTGAAACCCCCTTTGGCGATGAGCAGTTCTTC.

This clonotype occurred a few times. This chain joins TRBV5-6 and TRBJ2-1; D uncertain. Germline assignment: CDR1 SGHDT and CDR2 YYEEEE. The CDR3 consists of 13 residues. Trimming removed 0 bases at V and 6 bases at J, with 7 bases between. CDR3 loop: CASSLGAGNEQFF. In DNA, the CDR3 is TGTGCCAGCAGCTTGGGGGCAGGCAATGAGCAGTTCTTC.

The gene calls are TRBV6-5 and TRBJ2-2; D possibly uses TRBD1 or TRBD2 (5 bases each). Germline lookup yields CDR1 MNHEY and CDR2 SVGAGI. The length of the CDR3 is 14 residues. The ends were cut back, 4 bases at V and 3 bases at J, with 9 bases in the middle. DNA of the CDR3: TGTGCCAGCAGTTCCGGGGACCACACCGGGGAGCTGTTTTTT. Its translation: CASSSGDHTGELFF.

The CDR3 DNA follows: TGTGCCAGCCGGACGGACAGGGGGCGAGGCAATGAGCAGTTCTTC. This codes for CASRTDRGRGNEQFF. This rearrangement joins TRBV2 to TRBJ2-1; 11 nucleotides agree with TRBD1. The V gene end was trimmed by 8 bases and the J gene end by 6 bases; junction bases not matched to a gene: 9. Germline V CDR1 and CDR2: SNHLY, FYNNEI. CDR3 length equals 15 residues.

This clonotype appeared many times. The chain links TRBV4-3 to TRBJ2-1; TRBD2 agrees at 10 bases. Germline CDR1 reads LGHNA; CDR2 reads YSLEER. The V segment lost 4 bases and the J segment 9 bases; nucleotides outside the gene matches: 12. The CDR3 sequence is 16 residues long. The CDR3 loop reads CASSLRSGTSVIEQFF. DNA of the CDR3: TGCGCCAGCAGCCTAAGATCCGGGACTAGCGTAATTGAGCAGTTCTTC.

This clonotype was picked up many times. As DNA, the CDR3 is TGTGCCAGCAGCGTGGGACTAGCGGGGGAGGCCTCTGGGGCCAACGTCCTGACTTTC. Amino acid sequence: CASSVGLAGEASGANVLTF. This sequence joins TRBV7-2 and TRBJ2-6; 14 bases match TRBD2. The V segment lost 5 bases and the J segment 0 bases; nucleotides outside the gene matches: 6. The CDR3 extends over 19 amino acids. CDR1 is SGHTA, CDR2 FQGNSA, per germline.

This clonotype was recorded at least ten times. The chain recombines TRBV5-4 with TRBJ2-2; 7 bases line up with TRBD1. Per the germline V gene, CDR1 is SGHNT and CDR2 is YYREEE (reference sequence). There are 15 residues in the CDR3. Trimming took 4 bases from V and 5 from J; bases not matched to a gene: 8. The CDR3 DNA reads TGTGCCAGCAGCACCCGACAGGGAAGGACCGGGGAGCTGTTTTTT. It translates to CASSTRQGRTGELFF.

This clonotype was picked up many times. This chain uses TRBV10-3 with TRBJ2-1, with D maybe TRBD2 (7 bases). V lost 0 bases and J 4 bases, leaving 13 bases between the germline ends. This CDR3 contains 16 residues. Germline V gives CDR1 ENHRY, CDR2 SYGVKD. The CDR3 loop reads CAISESGRGQYNEQFF. DNA of the CDR3: TGTGCCATCAGTGAGTCCGGGCGGGGGCAGTACAATGAGCAGTTCTTC.

This clonotype was found a few times. This rearrangement joins TRBV29-1 to TRBJ2-3; D tentatively fits TRBD1 or TRBD2 (5 bases each). V was trimmed by 7 bases and J by 0 bases, leaving 11 bases between them. CDR1 is SQVTM and CDR2 is ANQGSEA in the germline V gene. The CDR3 runs 13 residues. CDR3 DNA: TGCAGCGGGGACGGCGCTAGCACAGATACGCAGTATTTT. As protein: CSGDGASTDTQYF.

This clonotype was detected ten times or more. The chain combines TRBV12-3 or TRBV12-4 with TRBJ1-6, with a tentative D call TRBD1 (5 bases). The CDR3 runs 13 residues. The V end was cut by 2 bases, the J end by 10 bases, with 9 bases between. The CDR3 sequence: CASSLYGGSPLHF. The DNA for the CDR3 is TGTGCCAGCAGTTTATATGGGGGATCACCCCTCCACTTT.

This clonotype was counted ten times or more. V gene TRBV7-2 combines with J gene TRBJ2-7; TRBD1 matches 7 bases. The CDR3 covers 15 residues. Trimming at V came to 2 bases and at J to 2 bases, leaving 6 bases not matched to a gene. Germline V gene data show CDR1 as SGHTA and CDR2 as FQGNSA. The CDR3 DNA follows: TGTGCCAGCAGCTTAAGGGGGCGTAATCCCTACGAGCAGTACTTC. Translated, it gives CASSLRGRNPYEQYF.

The sample holds many counts of this clonotype. The chain carries TRBV20-1 and TRBJ2-3, with a weak D call TRBD1 (5 bases). Germline V gene lookup returns CDR1 DFQATT and CDR2 SNEGSKA (reference sequence). V was cut by 4 bases and J by 4 bases, with 6 bases left in between. This CDR3 has 11 amino acids. CDR3 sequence: CSAIGADTQYF. CDR3 DNA: TGCAGTGCTATAGGGGCAGATACGCAGTATTTT.